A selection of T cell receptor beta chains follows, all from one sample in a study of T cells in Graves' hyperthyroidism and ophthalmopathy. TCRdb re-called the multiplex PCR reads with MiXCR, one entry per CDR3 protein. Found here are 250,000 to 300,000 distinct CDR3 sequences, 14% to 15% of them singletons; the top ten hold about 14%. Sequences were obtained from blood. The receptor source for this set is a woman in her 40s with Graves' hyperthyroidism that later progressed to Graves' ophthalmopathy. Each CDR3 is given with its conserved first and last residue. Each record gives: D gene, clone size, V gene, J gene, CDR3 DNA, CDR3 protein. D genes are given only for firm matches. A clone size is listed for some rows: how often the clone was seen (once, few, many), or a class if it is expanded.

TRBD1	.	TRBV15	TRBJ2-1	TGTGCCACCAGCAGGGACAGGGGGCCGTACAATGAGCAGTTCTTC	CATSRDRGPYNEQFF
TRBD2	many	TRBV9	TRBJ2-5	TGTGCCAGCCGTGGGAGGGGTGAGACCCAGTACTTC	CASRGRGETQYF
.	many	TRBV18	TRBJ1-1	TGTGCCAGCTCACCGCGCAGGGATACGGACACTGAAGCTTTCTTT	CASSPRRDTDTEAFF
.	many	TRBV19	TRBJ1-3	TGTGCCAGTACGCGTGGGGGAACAGGAAACACCATATATTTT	CASTRGGTGNTIYF
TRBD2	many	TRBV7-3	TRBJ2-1	TGTGCCAGCAGCTTAAGAGCGGCTAGCGGGAGTAATGAGCAGTTCTTC	CASSLRAASGSNEQFF
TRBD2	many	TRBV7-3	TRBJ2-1	TGTGCCAGCGCCCCTAGCGGGAGGGCCTGGGATGAGCAGTTCTTC	CASAPSGRAWDEQFF
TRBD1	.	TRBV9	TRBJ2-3	TGTGCCAGCAGCGTCCCTTGGACAGGGGAAATAGATACGCAGTATTTT	CASSVPWTGEIDTQYF
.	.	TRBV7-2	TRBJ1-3	TGTGCCAGCAGCGCCCATCAGGGGAGCGCTGGAAACACCATATATTTT	CASSAHQGSAGNTIYF
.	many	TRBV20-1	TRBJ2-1	TGCAGTGTCCACGGAGCGGATAGCTCCTACAATGAGCAGTTCTTC	CSVHGADSSYNEQFF
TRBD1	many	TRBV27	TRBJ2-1	TGTGCCAGCAGTCGCCGACAGGGAACTATGGATGAGCAGTTCTTC	CASSRRQGTMDEQFF
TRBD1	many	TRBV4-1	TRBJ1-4	TGCGCCAGCAGCCAATTTCCGGGACAGACAAATGAAAAACTGTTTTTT	CASSQFPGQTNEKLFF
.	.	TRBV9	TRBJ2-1	TGTGCCAGCAGCGTAGATGCTGGGGGCGGGTACAATGAGCAGTTCTTC	CASSVDAGGGYNEQFF
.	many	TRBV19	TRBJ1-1	TGTGCCAGTAGTATCCAGGAGAACACTGAAGCTTTCTTT	CASSIQENTEAFF
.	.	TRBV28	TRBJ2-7	TGTGCCAGCCAAGATGGGGGGAGCTCCTACGAGCAGTACTTC	CASQDGGSSYEQYF
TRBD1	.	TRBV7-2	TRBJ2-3	TGTGCCAGCAGCCTAACAGGGGGCGCGGCAGATACGCAGTATTTT	CASSLTGGAADTQYF
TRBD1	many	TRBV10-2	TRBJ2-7	TGCGCCAGCAGGGACAGGGGGCGTCAGGAGCAGTACTTC	CASRDRGRQEQYF
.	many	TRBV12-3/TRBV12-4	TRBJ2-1	TGTGCCAGCAGTCCCCGGGACGGAGATGAGCAGTTCTTC	CASSPRDGDEQFF
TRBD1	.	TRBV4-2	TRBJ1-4	TGTGCCAGCAGCCAAGATGGGACAGCAACTAATGAAAAACTGTTGTTT	CASSQDGTATNEKLLF
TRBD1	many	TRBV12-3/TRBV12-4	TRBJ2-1	TGTGCCAGCGGACAGGATGAGCAGTTCTTC	CASGQDEQFF
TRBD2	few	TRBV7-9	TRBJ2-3	TGTGCCAGCAGCTTAGAGAGCGGGGTCACAGATACGCAGTATTTT	CASSLESGVTDTQYF
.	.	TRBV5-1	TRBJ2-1	TGCGCCAGCAGCTTAACGGGAGAGACCTACAATGAGCAGTTCTTC	CASSLTGETYNEQFF
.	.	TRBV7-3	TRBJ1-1	TGTGCCAGCAGGCTGGGGGTAAACACTGAAGCTTTCTTT	CASRLGVNTEAFF
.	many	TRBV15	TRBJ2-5	TGTGCCACCAGCAGAGTTTTCCAAGAGACCCAGTACTTC	CATSRVFQETQYF